Shown below are 11 T cell receptor beta chains from a single sample sequenced in a study of T cell changes during pregnancy in multiple sclerosis. Profiled with immunoSEQ multiplex PCR; TCRdb holds only in-frame clones, not every one. The repertoire holds about 70,000 clones, with just over 90% as singletons. The material sequenced was peripheral blood, taken after pregnancy. These receptors were taken from a female donor with multiple sclerosis, enrolled in a pregnancy study.

This chain links TRBV6-1 with TRBJ1-2; possibly TRBD1 for D (6 bases). Germline loops: CDR1 MNHNS, CDR2 SASEGT. With 1 base removed from V and 4 bases from J, the gap between germline ends came to 10 bases. The CDR3 has 14 amino acids. CDR3 bases: TGTGCCAGCAGTGAAGGAACAGGGTCCTATGGCTACACCTTC. This translates into CASSEGTGSYGYTF.

This chain uses TRBV5-4 with TRBJ2-1, with 15 nucleotides matching TRBD2. The CDR3 is made up of 16 amino acids. The ends lost 4 bases at V and 8 bases at J; junction bases unmatched: 7. CDR1 is SGHNT, CDR2 YYREEE, per germline (reference sequence). The CDR3 DNA sequence: TGTGCCAGCAGCCGGACTAGCGGGAGGGCCGAGTATGAGCAGTTCTTC. The encoded protein is CASSRTSGRAEYEQFF. The whole variable domain, remainder taken from reference TRBV5-4 and TRBJ2-1, is ETGVTQSPTHLIKTRGQQVTLRCSSQSGHNTVSWYQQALGQGPQFIFQYYREEENGRGNFPPRFSGLQFPNYSSELNVNALELDDSALYLCASSRTSGRAEYEQFFGPGTRLTVL.

V usage is TRBV7-7 and J usage is TRBJ2-1; 11 bases are shared with TRBD2. Trimming took 1 base from V and 7 from J; bases not matched to a gene: 6. This CDR3 has 16 amino acids. From germline, CDR1 is SSHAT and CDR2 FNYEAQ (reference sequence). This CDR3 is CASSLGTSGSGNEQFF. The CDR3, as DNA: TGTGCCAGCAGCTTAGGCACTAGCGGGAGTGGGAATGAGCAGTTCTTC.

J is TRBJ1-4 and V is TRBV19, with D maybe TRBD1 (6 bases). The V gene's germline CDR1 is LNHDA and CDR2 SQIVND (reference sequence). Trimming removed 4 bases at V and 4 bases at J, with 16 bases between. The CDR3 has 16 residues. The CDR3 sequence: CASSSGRTDFNEKLFF. The DNA of the CDR3 is TGTGCCAGTAGTAGCGGAAGGACAGACTTTAATGAAAAACTGTTTTTT.

This clone was found a few times. The CDR3 DNA is TGTGCCAGCAGCCAAGGACAGGGTGAAAAACTGTTTTTT. It yields the protein CASSQGQGEKLFF. The chain has TRBV4-2 and TRBJ1-4; 7 bases align to TRBD1. CDR3 size: 13 residues. The V gene end was trimmed by 1 base and the J gene end by 7 bases; junction bases not matched to a gene: 0. The V gene's germline CDR1 is LGHNA and CDR2 YNFKEQ.

The chain uses TRBV7-2 and TRBJ2-7; TRBD2 matches at 14 bases. V lost 5 bases, J lost 1 base, and 10 bases stayed unmatched. CDR1 is SGHTA, CDR2 FQGNSA, per germline. The CDR3 consists of 18 residues. In DNA, the CDR3 is TGTGCCAGCAGCCTCGGACTAGCGGGAGGAGTTGGGTCCTACGAGCAGTACTTC. Translating gives CASSLGLAGGVGSYEQYF.

The chain couples TRBV2 to TRBJ2-5; D is possibly TRBD1 (5 bases). Trimming removed 5 bases from V and 1 base from J, with 8 bases in between. Germline CDR1 SNHLY, CDR2 FYNNEI. There are 13 residues in the CDR3. The CDR3 reads CASSRGSQETQYF. CDR3 bases: TGTGCCAGCAGTAGGGGCAGCCAAGAGACCCAGTACTTC.

The V call is TRBV5-1, the J call TRBJ2-5; TRBD2 agrees at 7 bases. This CDR3 has 15 amino acids. V trimming: 0 bases; J trimming: 2 bases; junction bases outside the gene matches: 4. CDR1 is SGHRS and CDR2 is YFSETQ in the germline V gene. In DNA form, the CDR3 reads TGCGCCAGCAGCTTGGGTCTAGCGGAGCAAGAGACCCAGTACTTC. Translation: CASSLGLAEQETQYF.

This chain joins TRBV6-4 and TRBJ1-5; 7 bases line up with TRBD1. The CDR3 contains 15 residues. Per the germline V gene, CDR1 is MRHNA and CDR2 is SNTAGT. After removal of 5 bases from V and 3 bases from J, the junction contained 7 bases not matched to a gene. CDR3 in amino acids: CASSRMGQNNQPQHF. CDR3 DNA sequence: TGTGCCAGCAGTCGTATGGGACAGAACAATCAGCCCCAGCATTTT.

This rearrangement joins TRBV10-3 to TRBJ2-2, with a weak D call TRBD1 (5 bases). Between the trimmed V and J ends, which lost 7 bases and 4 bases, there was a span of 13 bases. Germline CDR1 is ENHRY and CDR2 is SYGVKD. The CDR3 has 14 amino acids. CDR3 amino acids: CAITAGSVTGELFF. CDR3 coding DNA: TGTGCCATCACGGCAGGGTCGGTCACCGGGGAGCTGTTTTTT.

J is TRBJ2-7 and V is TRBV11-3; possible D gene TRBD1, 6 bases. V was trimmed by 2 bases and J by 6 bases, leaving 11 bases between them. The CDR3 covers 13 residues. From germline, CDR1 is SGHNT and CDR2 YENEEA. In DNA, the CDR3 is TGTGCCAGCAGCTTAAACAGGGTGGCCGAGCAGTACTTC. As protein: CASSLNRVAEQYF.